These T cell receptor beta chains were read from a single sample in a study of T cells in Graves' hyperthyroidism and ophthalmopathy. In TCRdb, the multiplex PCR reads were re-called with MiXCR into one record per CDR3 protein. The sample has roughly 380,000 distinct CDR3 sequences, about 13% seen once. Sequenced sample: blood. These receptors came from a woman aged 18-35 years with Graves' hyperthyroidism. The CDR3 runs from the conserved cysteine through the conserved F or W. D genes are given only for firm matches. Rows may omit the clone size; those that give it use once, few, many or a size class.

TRBD1,TRBJ1-4,.,14,TRBV6-2/TRBV6-3,TGTGCCAGCAGTAACCACGGACAGGGTGAAAAACTGTTTTTT,CASSNHGQGEKLFF
TRBD2,TRBJ2-7,many,13,TRBV7-2,TGTGCCAGCAGAGTAGCGGGGTACTACGAGCAGTACTTC,CASRVAGYYEQYF
.,TRBJ1-2,.,12,TRBV30,TGTGCCTGGATCCTCGGCAGCCATGGCTACACCTTC,CAWILGSHGYTF
TRBD2,TRBJ2-1,many,15,TRBV5-1,TGCGCCAGCAGCTTGGATAGCGGGACCCACAATGAGCAGTTCTTC,CASSLDSGTHNEQFF
.,TRBJ1-2,many,14,TRBV3-1,TGTGCCAGCAGCCAAGCCGGGACTAACTATGGCTACACCTTC,CASSQAGTNYGYTF
.,TRBJ2-7,many,15,TRBV27,TGTGCCAGCAGTTTAGTGAGCGGAACAGCCTACGAGCAGTACTTC,CASSLVSGTAYEQYF
.,TRBJ1-2,.,17,TRBV6-5,TGTGCCAGCAGTTCGCCCCGGGCCCTCAGGGTGGGCTATGGCTACACCTTC,CASSSPRALRVGYGYTF
.,TRBJ2-7,many,13,TRBV7-9,TGTGCCAGCAGCATCCGGGACACTTACGAGCAGTACTTC,CASSIRDTYEQYF
.,TRBJ1-5,many,15,TRBV5-6,TGTGCCAGCAGCTTCATGACGCGGCCTAATCAGCCCCAGCATTTT,CASSFMTRPNQPQHF
.,TRBJ2-7,.,14,TRBV30,TGTGCCTGGAGTCGGGGCCTAAGCGTCGCCGAGCAGTACTTC,CAWSRGLSVAEQYF
TRBD2,TRBJ2-7,few,16,TRBV5-1,TGCGCCAGCAGCTTGGGGACTAGCGGGAGGATTTACGAGCAGTACTTC,CASSLGTSGRIYEQYF
TRBD2,TRBJ2-7,many,19,TRBV3-1,TGTGCCAGCAGCCAAGTATTCACTTTACTAGCGGAGAGCTCCTACGAGCAGTACTTC,CASSQVFTLLAESSYEQYF
TRBD2,TRBJ2-2,many,20,TRBV11-2,TGTGCCAGCAGCCCGACTAGCGGGAGGCTCCGATACGAGAACACCGGGGAGCTGTTTTTT,CASSPTSGRLRYENTGELFF
.,TRBJ2-2,many,14,TRBV29-1,TGCAGCGCAACGGCGACTAGTTATACCGGGGAGCTGTTTTTT,CSATATSYTGELFF
TRBD1,TRBJ2-7,many,18,TRBV28,TGTGCCAGCAGTTACGTGGGACAGGGATTCATGAGCACCTACGAGCAGTACTTC,CASSYVGQGFMSTYEQYF
TRBD1,TRBJ2-3,many,14,TRBV7-3,TGTGCCAGCAGCCCGACAGGGGGCAGGGATACGCAGTATTTT,CASSPTGGRDTQYF